In its sample, the clone carrying this T cell receptor (beta chain) was seen many times. Its matching antigen is unknown. CDR1 SGHTA and CDR2 FQGNSA come from the germline V gene. V gave up 1 base and J gave up 2 bases, with 7 bases separating them. The length of the CDR3 is 14 residues. These data are taken from a study of T-cell memory formation after mild COVID-19. Study outcomes and limitations: Contracting clones from day 15 to 85 showed balanced CD4/CD8; later expanders favored CD4+.

5'RACE with constant-segment primers built TCRalpha and TCRbeta cDNA libraries with UMIs. MiXCR, run by TCRdb on the 5' RACE reads, gives a single entry per CDR3 protein. The sample records over 55,000 distinct CDR3 sequences, more than 9% being singletons. The sequenced material came from PBMCs or a T cell subset sorted from them (not recorded which). This chain joins TRBV7-2 and TRBJ2-3, with no clear D. This TCR was recovered from a young man who had mild COVID-19 (a few samples of this study predate the infection). Cell type and time point are not known. As DNA, the CDR3 is TGTGCCAGCAGCTTAGATCCGATCACAGATACGCAGTATTTT. This encodes CASSLDPITDTQYF.